One T cell receptor (beta chain) is described in this entry. Its matching antigen is unknown. Per the study methods: ImmunoSEQ supplied junction-only sequences lacking quality scores, so filtering was different. Clones were sequenced by immunoSEQ multiplex PCR, and TCRdb holds only the in-frame ones, with some missing. That table furnishes V, J and clone size, whereas the DNA furnished D and trimming. The profile shows over a million clones, 78% of them singletons. The sample is drawn from a study of shared clonotypes between healthy human individuals. Findings and limits, study-wide: A handful of donors showed sharing of around 5% of naive CD4 clonotypes. Researchers found naive subsets generally carried larger estimated richness than memory subsets.

Donors, healthy HIV-negative adults, lacked recent acute infections or vaccinations. The source material was memory CD4+ T cells from PBMCs. Subset in this sample: CD45RA-negative fraction. The clonotype originates from a man aged 18 to 29 in good health. Some clones in this sample may be carry-over from other donors' samples.

The CDR3 spells CATATAGAANNEQFF. The CDR3 nucleotides read TGTGCCACCGCCACCGCAGGGGCTGCGAACAATGAGCAGTTCTTC. J is TRBJ2-1 and V is TRBV19, with D tentatively TRBD1 (6 bases). The CDR3 has 15 residues. V lost 10 bases to trimming and J lost 5 bases, with 21 bases between them. The V gene's germline CDR1 is LNHDA and CDR2 SQIVND (reference sequence).